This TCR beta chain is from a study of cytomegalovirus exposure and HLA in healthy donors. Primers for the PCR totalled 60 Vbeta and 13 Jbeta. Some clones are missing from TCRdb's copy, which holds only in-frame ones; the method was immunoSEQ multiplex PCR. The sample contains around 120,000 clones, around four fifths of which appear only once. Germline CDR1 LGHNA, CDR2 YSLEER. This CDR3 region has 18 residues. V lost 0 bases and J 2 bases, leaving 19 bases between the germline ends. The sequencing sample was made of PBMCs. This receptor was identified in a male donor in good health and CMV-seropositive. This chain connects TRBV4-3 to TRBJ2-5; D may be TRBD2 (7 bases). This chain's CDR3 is CASSQEPGRGAGQETQYF. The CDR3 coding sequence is TGCGCCAGCAGCCAAGAACCAGGTCGGGGGGCTGGGCAAGAGACCCAGTACTTC.